This T cell receptor beta chain was identified in a study of monozygotic twins with inflammatory bowel disease. The CDR3 extends over 15 amino acids. The germline V gene has CDR1 SGHDT and CDR2 YYEEEE. Points on this clonotype: Its antigen remains unknown.

TCRdb reprocessed the 5' RACE reads and reports one entry per CDR3 protein, with no DNA. Across approximately 330,000 distinct CDR3 sequences, the top ten clones capture around 2% of the sample. Study-wide results and caveats: TCRbeta diversity (inverse Simpson) was lower in IBD patients than in healthy co-twins.

The chain combines TRBV5-6 with TRBJ2-7; the D gene TCRdb calls, TRBD1, cannot be checked with no DNA. The clonotype was recovered from a human donor with ulcerative colitis or Crohn's disease, or a healthy co-twin of an affected twin (not recorded which). Sequenced material: blood. CDR3 protein: CASSELGQGPYEQYF.